This T cell receptor beta chain was observed in a study of tumor-infiltrating lymphocytes in primary liver carcinoma. Study summary: The patients, men and women alike, were aged 30 to 69 years. The tumors, T1-T3 N0M0 lesions, were about 4.2 to 10 cm across.

Overall study findings and caveats: A significantly higher top-250-clone fraction was recorded for tumors than for blood (p = 0.039). Samples, which were bulk and unsorted, did not allow CD4+ and CD8+ repertoires to be compared.

The researchers produced TCR beta cDNA from around 0.5 ug total RNA with a constant-region primer. ARM-PCR was slightly modified, and three nested multiplex PCR rounds with it gave rise to the TCR beta libraries. Amplification in the first two PCR rounds was performed using TRBV1-TRBV30 forward primers and a C-beta reverse primer for around 9 cycles each. A single record per CDR3 protein comes from TCRdb applying MiXCR to the multiplex PCR reads. The sample lists over 250,000 distinct CDR3 sequences, approximately 54% occurring once. Germline DNA was also extracted, while the blood RNA originated from unsorted whole blood. This clonotype was counted between two and nine times. The antigen is unknown. The junction had 5 bases not matched to a gene; V was cut back by 3 bases and J by 0 bases. The CDR3 totals 15 residues.

The sequencing input was peripheral blood. The chain couples TRBV12-3 or TRBV12-4 to TRBJ2-7; 7 nucleotides agree with TRBD2. This sequence originates from a woman aged 30 to 39 with primary liver carcinoma and hepatitis B virus infection. The CDR3 reads CASSLSGASSYEQYF. The CDR3 DNA sequence: TGTGCCAGCAGTTTGAGCGGGGCTAGCTCCTACGAGCAGTACTTC.